This T cell receptor (beta chain) was identified during a study of OX40 agonist ivuxolimab in advanced cancers. This CDR3 has 14 residues. Trimming left V 3 bases short and J 5 bases short, with 13 bases between. Germline V gene lookup returns CDR1 SGHDN and CDR2 FVKESK. The assay was immunoSEQ multiplex PCR, and TCRdb's table has in-frame clones only and misses some. The top ten clones hold roughly 2.1% of a sample with tens of thousands of clones, roughly 80% of them seen once. This clonotype was sampled from an adult with an advanced solid tumor such as melanoma, head and neck, liver or kidney cancer. The rearrangement joins TRBV14 to TRBJ2-5; no firm D call. Sequences were derived from CD4+ or CD8+ T cells sorted from blood, sampled in a trial of the OX40 agonist ivuxolimab. The DNA of the CDR3 is TGTGCCAGCAGCCATGCCGGGTCCGCGGAGACCCAGTACTTC. This codes for CASSHAGSAETQYF. The whole variable domain, remainder taken from reference TRBV14 and TRBJ2-5, is EAGVTQFPSHSVIEKGQTVTLRCDPISGHDNLYWYRRVMGKEIKFLLHFVKESKQDESGMPNNRFLAERTGGTYSTLKVQPAELEDSGVYFCASSHAGSAETQYFGPGTRLLVL.